This T cell receptor (beta chain) came from a study of spatial heterogeneity in lung cancer. Study information: Matched bulk RNA-seq provided a T cell module score, and TCR transcript counts in tumor regions correlated strongly with it. As counted in raw reads, each unique TCR and UMI combination appeared more than ten times on average. Overall study findings and caveats: For expanded intratumoral alpha and beta TCRs, counts tracked tumor mutation counts.

Time point meaning: sample taken at primary tumor resection. Germline CDR1 and CDR2: SGHTA and FQGTGA. The trim removed 4 bases at V and 0 bases at J, leaving 4 bases unmatched. This CDR3 has 15 residues. About this clonotype: Its antigen is as yet unknown.

One entry per CDR3 protein results from TCRdb running MiXCR on the 5' RACE reads. The table lists under 15,000 distinct CDR3 sequences, roughly 5.4% of them singletons. This sequence joins TRBV7-3 and TRBJ2-3, with 7 nucleotides matching TRBD1. This clonotype was obtained from a female donor with early-stage non-small cell lung cancer. The sequencing here drew on lung tumor tissue, taken at surgery. CDR3 in DNA: TGTGCCAGCAGCTCCCGACAGGGAAGCACAGATACGCAGTATTTT. This sequence encodes CASSSRQGSTDTQYF.